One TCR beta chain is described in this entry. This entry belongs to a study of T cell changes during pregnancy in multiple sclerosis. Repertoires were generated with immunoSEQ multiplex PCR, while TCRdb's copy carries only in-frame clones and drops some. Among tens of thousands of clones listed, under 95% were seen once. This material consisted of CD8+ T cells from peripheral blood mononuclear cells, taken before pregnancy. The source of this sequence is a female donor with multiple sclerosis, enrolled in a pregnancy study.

The CDR3 DNA follows: TGCGCCAGCAGCCGGATGGGGGTGAGCGGGAGGGTAGACATTCAGTACTTC. Translating it yields CASSRMGVSGRVDIQYF. The V and J genes are TRBV4-1 and TRBJ2-4, with 10 positions matching TRBD2. Germline V lookup: CDR1 MGHRA, CDR2 YSYEKL. CDR3 length: 17 residues. J gave up 8 bases and V 4 bases, and 14 bases lay outside the gene matches.